This TCR beta chain was retrieved from a study of beta chain features in type 1 diabetes. Study-wide points: Shorter TCRB CDR3s, moderately but significantly so, were found in Type 1 diabetes patients in all four CD4+ subsets.

Germline V lookup: CDR1 MDHEN, CDR2 SYDVKM. This CDR3 region has 14 residues. The junction had 5 bases not matched to a gene; V was cut back by 4 bases and J by 7 bases. Every isolated RNA sample was fully reverse transcribed, so sequencing captured expressed TCRB transcripts. The repertoire was sequenced with immunoSEQ multiplex PCR; TCRdb's copy has only in-frame clones and lacks some. The data contain approximately 170,000 clones, roughly 60% of them singletons. This clone was counted between two and nine times. The antigen remains unidentified. This TCR was recovered from a man aged 25-40 years with type 1 diabetes. Sequencing was performed on naive CD4+ T cells from blood. V and J are TRBV28 and TRBJ1-4; 8 bases agree with TRBD1. CDR3 region: CASSWTGRGEKLFF. The CDR3 DNA sequence: TGTGCCAGCAGTTGGACAGGGAGAGGTGAAAAACTGTTTTTT.